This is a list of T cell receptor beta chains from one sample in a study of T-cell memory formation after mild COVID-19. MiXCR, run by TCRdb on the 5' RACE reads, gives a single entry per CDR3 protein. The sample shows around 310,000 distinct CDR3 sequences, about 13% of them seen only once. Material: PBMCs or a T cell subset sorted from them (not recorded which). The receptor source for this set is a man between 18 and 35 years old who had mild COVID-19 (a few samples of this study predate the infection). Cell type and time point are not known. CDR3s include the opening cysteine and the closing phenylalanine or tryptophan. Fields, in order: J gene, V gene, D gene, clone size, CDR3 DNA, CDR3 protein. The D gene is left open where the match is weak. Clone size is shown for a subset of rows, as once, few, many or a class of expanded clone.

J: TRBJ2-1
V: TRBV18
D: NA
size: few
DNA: TGTGCCAGCTCACCACGGGGGGCAAATTCCTACAATGAGCAGTTCTTC
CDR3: CASSPRGANSYNEQFF

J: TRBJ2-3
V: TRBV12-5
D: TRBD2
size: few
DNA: TGTGCTAGTGGTCTGGGACTAGCGGGCACAGATACGCAGTATTTT
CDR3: CASGLGLAGTDTQYF

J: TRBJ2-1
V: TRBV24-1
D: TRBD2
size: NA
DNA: TGTGCCACCACAGTTGTGGCGGGGGGCGAGAATGAGCAGTTCTTC
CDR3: CATTVVAGGENEQFF

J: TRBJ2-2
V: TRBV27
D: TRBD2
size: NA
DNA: TGTGCCAGCAGCCCAACTGCGAGCGGGGGGGATCGAACCGGGGAGCTGTTTTTT
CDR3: CASSPTASGGDRTGELFF

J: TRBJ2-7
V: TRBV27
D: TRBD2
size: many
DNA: TGTGCCAGCAGTGAGTCGGGACTAATTTACGAGCAGTACTTC
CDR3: CASSESGLIYEQYF

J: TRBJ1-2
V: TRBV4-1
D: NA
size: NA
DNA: TGCGCCAGCAGCCAAGTTGCGGGCGCCGCTCCTGGCTACACCTTC
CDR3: CASSQVAGAAPGYTF

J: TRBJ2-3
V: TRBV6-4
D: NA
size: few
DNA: TGTGCCAGCAGTGAAGGACTAAAGGGGACAGATACGCAGTATTTT
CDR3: CASSEGLKGTDTQYF

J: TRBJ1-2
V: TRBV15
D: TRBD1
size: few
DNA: TGTGCCACCAGCAGAGATTTCAACAGGGGGGAAGGCTACACCTTC
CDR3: CATSRDFNRGEGYTF

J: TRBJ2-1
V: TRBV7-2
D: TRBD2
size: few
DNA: TGTGCCAGCAGCTGGGGGACTAGATCCTACAATGAGCAGTTCTTC
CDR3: CASSWGTRSYNEQFF

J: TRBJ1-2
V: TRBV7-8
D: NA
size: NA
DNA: TGTGCCAGCACCTTACTCCAGGGCCCCTCCTATGGCTACACCTTC
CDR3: CASTLLQGPSYGYTF

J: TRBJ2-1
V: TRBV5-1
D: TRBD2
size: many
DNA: TGCGCCAGCGAGGAGGAAGCGGGGGGGAGTAATGAGCAGTTCTTC
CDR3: CASEEEAGGSNEQFF

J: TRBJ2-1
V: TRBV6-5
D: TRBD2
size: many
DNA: TGTGCCAGCAGTTACGCCCACGGGGGGGTCGATGAGCAGTTCTTC
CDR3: CASSYAHGGVDEQFF

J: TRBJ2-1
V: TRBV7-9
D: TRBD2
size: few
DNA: TGTGCCAGCAGCTTAGGACTAGCGGGGGGTGTCCCCTACAATGAGCAGTTCTTC
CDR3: CASSLGLAGGVPYNEQFF

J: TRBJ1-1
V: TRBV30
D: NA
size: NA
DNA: TGTGCCTGGAGTTTGCCCCAACTGGGGAAAGCTTTCTTT
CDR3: CAWSLPQLGKAFF

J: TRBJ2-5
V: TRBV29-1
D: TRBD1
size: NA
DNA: TGCAGCGCTAGGACAGGGGGCGAAGAGACCCAGTACTTC
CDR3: CSARTGGEETQYF

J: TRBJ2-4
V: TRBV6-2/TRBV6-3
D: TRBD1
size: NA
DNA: TGTGCCAGCAGTAACCCGGGACAGAAAAACATTCAGTACTTC
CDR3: CASSNPGQKNIQYF

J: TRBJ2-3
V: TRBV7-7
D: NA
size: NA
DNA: TGTGCCAGCAGCGATCGATACGCAGGGGATACGCAGTATTTT
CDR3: CASSDRYAGDTQYF

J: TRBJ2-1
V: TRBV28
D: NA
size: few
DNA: TGTGCCAGCAGTACCGGAACAGGGAATGAGCAGTTCTTC
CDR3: CASSTGTGNEQFF